The next 21 T cell receptor beta chains were all read from a single sample in a study of OX40 agonist ivuxolimab in advanced cancers. The method was immunoSEQ multiplex PCR; TCRdb's version includes in-frame clones alone and lacks a portion of them. The table records about 100,000 clones, approximately 90% of them present only once. The source was CD4+ or CD8+ T cells sorted from blood, collected in a trial of the OX40 agonist ivuxolimab. Receptors originate from an adult with an advanced solid tumor such as melanoma, head and neck, liver or kidney cancer.

This clone was detected once. The chain uses TRBV6-1 and TRBJ1-1; D uncertain. The V and J ends lost 7 bases and 4 bases respectively, with 7 bases between them. Germline V gene sequence: CDR1 MNHNS, CDR2 SASEGT. The CDR3 consists of 11 residues. CDR3 protein: CASNRATEAFF. CDR3 DNA: TGTGCCAGCAATCGAGCCACTGAAGCTTTCTTT.

This sequence joins TRBV5-6 and TRBJ1-1; a weak D match, TRBD1 (6 bases). V gave up 1 base and J gave up 0 bases, with 22 bases separating them. There are 19 residues in the CDR3. The germline CDR1 and CDR2 sequences are SGHDT and YYEEEE. The CDR3 sequence is CASSLFGSGVGFLNTEAFF. CDR3 nucleotide sequence: TGTGCCAGCAGCTTGTTTGGGTCAGGGGTGGGGTTTTTGAACACTGAAGCTTTCTTT.

J is TRBJ2-3 and V is TRBV5-1, with 7 bases lining up with TRBD1. Trimming cost V 4 bases and J 7 bases; bases outside gene matches: 6. From germline, CDR1 is SGHRS and CDR2 YFSETQ. CDR3 size: 13 residues. The CDR3 protein is CASSPGQVYTQYF. In DNA, the CDR3 is TGCGCCAGCAGCCCTGGACAGGTTTATACGCAGTATTTT.

The J gene is TRBJ1-5, the V gene TRBV6-1; D is uncertain. Trimming took 0 bases from V and 7 from J, leaving 16 bases between them. This CDR3 spans 16 amino acids. Germline lookup yields CDR1 MNHNS and CDR2 SASEGT. DNA of the CDR3: TGTGCCAGCAGTGAAGCGCAGGTAGGCGGACGACAGCCCCAGCATTTT. Encoded protein: CASSEAQVGGRQPQHF.

The rearrangement joins TRBV15 to TRBJ1-1; unclear D gene. The germline CDR1 and CDR2 sequences are LNHNV and YYDKDF (reference sequence). V lost 0 bases and J lost 7, with 9 bases in between. The CDR3 totals 13 residues. CDR3 coding DNA: TGTGCCACCAGCAGAGATCTTAGTTATGAAGCTTTCTTT. Translating gives CATSRDLSYEAFF.

This chain connects TRBV19 to TRBJ2-1; the match to TRBD1 covers 8 bases. Germline CDR1 LNHDA, CDR2 SQIVND (reference sequence). With 7 bases clipped from V and 3 bases from J, the junction kept 2 bases outside the gene matches. The CDR3 consists of 13 residues. CDR3 DNA: TGTGCCAGTACCAGGGGGCACTACAATGAGCAGTTCTTC. As protein: CASTRGHYNEQFF.

This chain joins TRBV5-1 and TRBJ2-1; 9 bases match TRBD2. Germline assignment: CDR1 SGHRS and CDR2 YFSETQ. This CDR3 has 16 residues. With V trimmed by 0 bases and J by 8 bases, 9 bases remained unmatched. CDR3 in DNA: TGCGCCAGCAGCTTGGACCCTAGCGGGAAGACATATGAGCAGTTCTTC. Translation gives CASSLDPSGKTYEQFF.

This clone came up once. This chain connects TRBV19 to TRBJ1-1; the D gene is possibly TRBD1 (5 bases). The CDR3 is 13 residues long. The germline gives CDR1 LNHDA, CDR2 SQIVND (reference sequence). V was trimmed by 5 bases and J by 3 bases, leaving 10 bases between them. CDR3 DNA sequence: TGTGCCAGTAGTCCCAGGGACTACACTGAAGCTTTCTTT. As protein: CASSPRDYTEAFF.

This clone came up once. The chain couples TRBV7-9 to TRBJ2-1; 7 bases line up with TRBD1. Germline-derived CDR1 and CDR2 are SEHNR and FQNEAQ (reference sequence). V shed 9 bases, J shed 4 bases, and the junction held 9 bases outside the gene matches. CDR3 length equals 14 residues. DNA for the CDR3: TGTGCCAGTAGCAGCCGGGACAGTTACAATGAGCAGTTCTTC. The encoded protein is CASSSRDSYNEQFF.

V and J are TRBV5-4 and TRBJ2-7; TRBD1 matches at 9 bases. After removal of 6 bases from V and 6 bases from J, the junction contained 13 bases not matched to a gene. CDR1 is SGHNT, CDR2 YYREEE, per germline (reference sequence). The CDR3 extends over 15 amino acids. Here the CDR3 reads CASKEGTGMVAEQYF. The DNA for the CDR3 is TGTGCCAGCAAGGAGGGGACAGGGATGGTGGCCGAGCAGTACTTC.

The V gene is TRBV9, the J gene TRBJ2-7, with no clear D. V shed 0 bases and J shed 2 bases, with 9 bases lying between them. Germline-derived CDR1 and CDR2 are SGDLS and YYNGEE. This CDR3 spans 14 amino acids. The CDR3 bases are TGTGCCAGCAGCGTAGGGACGGTTCCCTACGAGCAGTACTTC. Residues: CASSVGTVPYEQYF.

This clone has a handful of counts. CDR3 DNA sequence: TGTGCCAGCAGTTACCTACAGGGGGAGCTGTTTTTT. Translated, it gives CASSYLQGELFF. The rearrangement joins TRBV6-5 to TRBJ2-2; D unclear. This CDR3 spans 12 amino acids. Trimming left V 2 bases short and J 8 bases short, with 6 bases between. Germline V lookup: CDR1 MNHEY, CDR2 SVGAGI.

The chain joins TRBV6-1 to TRBJ2-1, with D perhaps given as TRBD1 or TRBD2 (5 bases each). CDR1 is MNHNS, CDR2 SASEGT, per germline. Trimming removed 5 bases at V and 12 bases at J, with 23 bases between. The CDR3 is 15 amino acids. CDR3 protein: CASSISRGPTVPQFF. The DNA of the CDR3 is TGTGCCAGCAGTATCTCCCGGGGCCCGACTGTCCCGCAGTTCTTC.

The chain uses TRBV27 and TRBJ2-1; 16 bases align to TRBD2. This CDR3 is built from 18 residues. V lost 6 bases, J lost 5 bases, and 10 bases stayed unmatched. CDR1 and CDR2 (germline): MNHEY, SMNVEV (reference sequence). CDR3 DNA: TGTGCCAGCAGACCTTTACCGGGACTAGCGGGAGGGCACAATGAGCAGTTCTTC. Translation: CASRPLPGLAGGHNEQFF.

The chain combines TRBV2 with TRBJ1-4, with D unresolved. The CDR3 has 14 amino acids. The germline V gene has CDR1 SNHLY and CDR2 FYNNEI. V lost 7 bases, J lost 3 bases, and 12 bases lay in between. The chain's CDR3 is CASKHRVPNEKLFF. Written as DNA, the CDR3 is TGTGCCAGCAAACATAGGGTTCCTAATGAAAAACTGTTTTTT.

The rearrangement uses TRBV30 and TRBJ2-7, with D maybe TRBD1 (5 bases). The CDR3 has 14 residues. Germline lookup yields CDR1 GTSNPN and CDR2 SVGIG (reference sequence). Deletions cut 1 base from V and 0 bases from J, with 10 bases between. The CDR3 is CAWSGKGSSYEQYF. The CDR3 bases are TGTGCCTGGAGTGGGAAGGGGTCCTCCTACGAGCAGTACTTC.

CDR3 region: CASGSDTGELFF. As DNA, the CDR3 is TGTGCCAGCGGGAGCGATACCGGGGAGCTGTTTTTT. This chain joins TRBV6-6 and TRBJ2-2, with a tentative D call TRBD2 (5 bases). V lost 8 bases and J lost 5, with 9 bases in between. This CDR3 contains 12 residues. Germline V gene sequence: CDR1 MNHNY, CDR2 SVGAGI (reference sequence).

In its sample, this clone was seen a few times. This chain uses TRBV7-3 with TRBJ2-7, with a weak D call TRBD1 (5 bases). CDR1 and CDR2 from the germline V gene are SGHTA and FQGTGA. The CDR3 contains 14 residues. V was cut by 3 bases and J by 6 bases, with 15 bases left in between. The chain's CDR3 is CASSFRPGHGEQYF. CDR3 nucleotide sequence: TGTGCCAGCAGCTTTCGGCCCGGACATGGCGAGCAGTACTTC.

This rearrangement joins TRBV13 to TRBJ2-2; no firm D call. Germline CDR1 reads PRHDT; CDR2 reads FYEKMQ (reference sequence). V lost 5 bases and J 6 bases, leaving 13 bases between the germline ends. This CDR3 has 14 residues. The CDR3 bases are TGTGCCAGCAGCCGAGACCTGTTGTCCGGGGAGCTGTTTTTT. Amino acid sequence: CASSRDLLSGELFF.

This chain links TRBV19 with TRBJ1-1; 7 bases line up with TRBD1. J was trimmed by 9 bases and V by 6 bases; bases with no gene match: 10. The CDR3 loop spans 13 amino acids. Germline V gene data show CDR1 as LNHDA and CDR2 as SQIVND (reference sequence). The CDR3 DNA reads TGTGCCAGTAGCCTTCGGACAGGCGATAAAGCTTTCTTT. Protein: CASSLRTGDKAFF.

This chain connects TRBV5-1 to TRBJ2-1; the D gene is possibly TRBD1 (5 bases). The length of the CDR3 is 15 residues. Germline values: CDR1 SGHRS, CDR2 YFSETQ. Trimming took 0 bases from V and 5 from J, leaving 12 bases between them. CDR3 DNA sequence: TGCGCCAGCAGCTTGGTAGGGGCGGCGAACAATGAGCAGTTCTTC. The encoded protein is CASSLVGAANNEQFF.